The 12 T cell receptor delta chains below come from one sample, sequenced in a study of gamma-delta chains in newborns, infants, children. TCRdb re-called the reads via CATT. This repertoire shows 10,000 to 12,000 delta-chain clones, approximately 9.5% found once; its top ten account for roughly 8.3%. Source material: blood. The receptors stem from a child who was a newborn, infant or young child, either healthy, febrile or measles-vaccinated (not recorded which).

This clone occurred a few times. The chain uses TRDV1 and TRDJ1; 8 bases match TRDD3. Germline V gives CDR1 TSWWSYY, CDR2 QGS. V was pared by 1 base and J by 0 bases, with 19 bases of the junction left unmatched. The length of the CDR3 is 21 residues. CDR3 amino acids: CALGEPRTLPLGDRYTDKLIF. The CDR3 DNA is TGTGCTCTTGGGGAACCCCGCACCTTGCCCCTGGGGGACCGTTACACCGATAAACTCATCTTT.

This clone is medium-sized (0.01 to 0.1%) by share. The chain uses TRDV2 and TRDJ1; D is possibly TRDD2 or TRDD3 (5 bases each). Trimming took off 3 bases at V and 5 bases at J, with 24 bases between the two ends. CDR3 length: 17 amino acids. CDR1 GEAIGNYY and CDR2 EKD come from the germline V gene. CDR3 sequence (DNA): TGTGCCTGTGACCTACTCGGCCGTACTGGTCCTATTGATAAACTCATCTTT. Residues: CACDLLGRTGPIDKLIF.

As to this clone: A far larger clone is one base from this, pointing to a likely read error. The sample contains more than one DNA sequence encoding this CDR3. The chain has TRDV2 and TRDJ1, with 10 nucleotides matching TRDD3. Germline V CDR1 and CDR2: GEAIGNYY, EKD. CDR3 length: 23 residues. V trimming: 0 bases; J trimming: 0 bases; junction bases outside the gene matches: 24. The CDR3 loop is CACDTVFPGDTRDPRRYTDKLIF. The CDR3, as DNA: TGTGCCTGTGACACCGTCTTTCCGGGGGATACGCGGGATCCCCGCCGGTACACCGATAAACTCATCTTT.

The J gene is TRDJ2, the V gene TRAV29/DV5, with D perhaps matching TRDD3 (6 bases). Trimming shortened V by 1 base and J by 13 bases, and 20 bases separated the two germline ends. The CDR3 runs 14 residues. Per the germline V gene, CDR1 is NSMFDY and CDR2 is ISSIKDK. Here the CDR3 reads CAASLTLGGPRLFF. Here the CDR3 DNA reads TGTGCAGCAAGCCTGACACTGGGCGGGCCCCGACTCTTCTTT.

This clone was recorded a few times. This may be a read error: a much more frequent sequence differs by one nucleotide. The chain joins TRDV1 to TRDJ1; 11 nucleotides line up with TRDD3. CDR3 length equals 23 residues. Germline assignment: CDR1 TSWWSYY and CDR2 QGS. CDR3 DNA: TGTGCTCCTGGGGAACCCCTCCGGGGAACGCCTGCGTCTTACTGGGGGATAACCGATAAACTCATCTTT. Protein product: CAPGEPLRGTPASYWGITDKLIF.

This clone has only a few counts. This likely came from a read error, as a far larger clone is one base away. Other DNA sequences from this sample encode an identical CDR3 as well. The chain uses TRDV2 and TRDJ1; TRDD3 agrees at 7 bases. The germline gives CDR1 GEAIGNYY, CDR2 EKD. The CDR3 runs 15 residues. The CDR3 loop reads CACDPLGHLTDKLIF. For the CDR3, the DNA is TGCGCCTGTGACCCACTGGGGCACCTCACCGATAAACTCATCTTT.

This chain links TRDV3 with TRDJ2; unclear D gene. This CDR3 comprises 12 residues. The V gene's germline CDR1 is TVYSNPD and CDR2 GDNSRS (reference sequence). The germline V and J ends were trimmed by 4 bases and 0 bases, with 6 bases remaining between them. Written as DNA, the CDR3 is TGTGCCTCGAAGTCTTTGACAGCACAACTCTTCTTT. This gives the protein CASKSLTAQLFF. Combining the CDR3 with reference TRDV3 and TRDJ2 gives the whole variable domain CDKVTQSSPDQTVASGSEVVLLCTYDTVYSNPDLFWYRIRPDYSFQFVFYGDNSRSEGADFTQGRFSVKHILTQKAFHLVISPVRTEDSATYYCASKSLTAQLFFGKGTQLIVEP.

This clone was detected a few times. It may be a read error: a sequence one base away is much more abundant. The V and J genes are TRDV2 and TRDJ3, with 9 bases that match TRDD3. J lost 1 base, V lost 3 bases, and 3 bases had no gene match. This CDR3 has 17 amino acids. Germline lookup yields CDR1 GEAIGNYY and CDR2 EKD. The CDR3 DNA sequence: TGTGCCTGTGACCATACTGGGGGATCCTGGGACACCCGACAGATGTTTTTC. Translated, it gives CACDHTGGSWDTRQMFF.

In this sample, this clone is medium-sized (0.01 to 0.1%). The V and J genes are TRDV2 and TRDJ1; 13 bases agree with TRDD3. Trimming removed 0 bases from V and 4 bases from J; junction bases left unmatched: 10. Germline CDR1 and CDR2: GEAIGNYY and EKD. This CDR3 comprises 18 residues. The CDR3 DNA reads TGTGCCTGTGACACCTTACTGGGGGATACGCCACGGGGCGATAAACTCATCTTT. It codes for CACDTLLGDTPRGDKLIF.

For this clone: This sequence is one base from a far larger clone and is likely a read error. The same CDR3 also results from other DNA sequences found in this sample. V is TRDV2 and J is TRDJ1; 11 positions agree with TRDD3. CDR1 and CDR2 from the germline V gene are GEAIGNYY and EKD. The CDR3 extends over 16 amino acids. The CDR3 DNA is TGTGCCTGTGACCAACTGGGGGATAGAGGAACCGATAAACTCATATTT. Protein: CACDQLGDRGTDKLIF.

This clone was seen a few times. The chain links TRDV1 to TRDJ1; possible D gene TRDD2, 9 bases. Germline lookup yields CDR1 TSWWSYY and CDR2 QGS. Trimming took 1 base from V and 8 from J, leaving 29 bases between them. The CDR3 sequence is 19 residues long. The chain's CDR3 is CALGEHPLPTIRGIVKLIF. Written as DNA, the CDR3 is TGTGCTCTTGGGGAACACCCCCTTCCTACTATCCGGGGGATAGTAAAACTCATCTTT.

The chain carries TRDV2 and TRDJ3; 12 bases line up with TRDD3. Germline assignment: CDR1 GEAIGNYY and CDR2 EKD. CDR3 length: 22 amino acids. V was pared by 0 bases and J by 0 bases, with 11 bases of the junction left unmatched. CDR3 nucleotides: TGTGCCTGTGACACCGGCTGGGGGATACGCGATGGGAGCTCCTGGGACACCCGACAGATGTTTTTC. This gives the protein CACDTGWGIRDGSSWDTRQMFF.